These T cell receptor beta chains were read from a single sample in a study of shared clonotypes between healthy human individuals. Repertoires were generated with immunoSEQ multiplex PCR, while TCRdb's copy carries only in-frame clones and drops some. Among 1,100,000 or so clones, more than 75% were seen once, and the ten largest hold 0.52%. Sample: memory CD4+ T cells from PBMCs. These receptors came from a man between 18 and 29 years old in good health. Some clones in this sample may be carry-over from other donors' samples. CDR3s include the opening cysteine and the closing phenylalanine or tryptophan. A D gene is named only where the DNA matches it firmly. Only some rows state a clone size, as once, few, many or a class for expanded clones.

CDR3 DNA,CDR3 protein,D gene,clone size,J gene,V gene
TGTGCCAGTAGTAAGGGAGTTTCGGCATATGGCTACACCTTC,CASSKGVSAYGYTF,-,-,TRBJ1-2,TRBV19
TGTGCCAGCAGCCGATCCAGTGCCGATGAGCAGTTCTTC,CASSRSSADEQFF,-,-,TRBJ2-1,TRBV28
TGTGCCAGCAGCCCCCGACAGGGCTCGGTGGAGACCCAGTACTTC,CASSPRQGSVETQYF,TRBD1,-,TRBJ2-5,TRBV7-2
TGCGCCAGCAGCTTCAGCGGGAGGGGAGGAGATACGCAGTATTTT,CASSFSGRGGDTQYF,TRBD2,-,TRBJ2-3,TRBV5-1
TGTGCCAGCAGCCAATCGGGATTCACTGAAGCTTTCTTT,CASSQSGFTEAFF,-,few,TRBJ1-1,TRBV16
TGTGCCAGCAGTTACCAAGGGACAGTAAGAAACACCATATATTTT,CASSYQGTVRNTIYF,TRBD1,-,TRBJ1-3,TRBV6-5
TGTGCCAGCAGCATACAGGGGGAGACTAATGAAAAACTGTTTTTT,CASSIQGETNEKLFF,TRBD1,-,TRBJ1-4,TRBV7-2
TGTGCCAGCAGCGCACTACAGGGGGCCCGTGAAAAACTGTTTTTT,CASSALQGAREKLFF,TRBD1,-,TRBJ1-4,TRBV7-8
TGCAGCGTTGAAGCCGGACAGGGGGCTGGCTACACCTTC,CSVEAGQGAGYTF,TRBD1,once,TRBJ1-2,TRBV29-1
TGTGCCAGCAGATTGGGGACTGAAGCTTTCTTT,CASRLGTEAFF,-,-,TRBJ1-1,TRBV7-2
TGTGCCAGTAGTGATCGACAGGGTGGGCCGTCAAAACTGTTTTTT,CASSDRQGGPSKLFF,TRBD1,many,TRBJ1-4,TRBV19
TGCGCCAGCACACTACAGAACCTTAATGAAAAACTGTTTTTT,CASTLQNLNEKLFF,-,-,TRBJ1-4,TRBV10-1
TGTGCCAGCAGCCAAGCTAGGGATGGGAACACTGAAGCTTTCTTT,CASSQARDGNTEAFF,-,few,TRBJ1-1,TRBV14
TGTGCCAGCAGCCAAGGTCGGAACTCCTACGAGCAGTACTTC,CASSQGRNSYEQYF,-,few,TRBJ2-7,TRBV14
TGTGCCAGCAGGAGCGATGGGGGTGGCTACACCTTC,CASRSDGGGYTF,-,-,TRBJ1-2,TRBV6-1
TGCAGTGCTAATCAAAACGGAAAACTGTTTTTT,CSANQNGKLFF,-,-,TRBJ1-4,TRBV20-1
TGCGCCAGCAGCGTCCAGGGAACAAATGAAAAACTGTTTTTT,CASSVQGTNEKLFF,-,-,TRBJ1-4,TRBV5-1
TGCGCCAGCAGCTTGACCGGGACAGAGGCTCAGCCCCAGCATTTT,CASSLTGTEAQPQHF,TRBD1,-,TRBJ1-5,TRBV5-1
TGTGCCAGTCGACAGGGGGCGAACTATGGCTACACCTTC,CASRQGANYGYTF,TRBD1,-,TRBJ1-2,TRBV19
TGCGCCAGCAGCCTACAGCCGACGGTCTCCTACAATGAGCAGTTCTTC,CASSLQPTVSYNEQFF,-,-,TRBJ2-1,TRBV5-1
TGTGCCAGCAGCCCCTTTCTAGGGCAGGTTAATGAAAAACTGTTTTTT,CASSPFLGQVNEKLFF,-,-,TRBJ1-4,TRBV7-6
TGTGCCACCAGCAGCGGCAGAGGCACTGAAGCTTTCTTT,CATSSGRGTEAFF,-,-,TRBJ1-1,TRBV15
TGTGCCAGTAGTGAGAGATATAGCAATCAGCCCCAGCATTTT,CASSERYSNQPQHF,-,-,TRBJ1-5,TRBV19
TGTGCCAGCAGCCCGGGCAGGAGACAAGAGACCCAGTACTTC,CASSPGRRQETQYF,-,once,TRBJ2-5,TRBV11-2
TGTGCCAGCAGCTTGGCCGGCAGGAGGCCTAGCACAGATACGCAGTATTTT,CASSLAGRRPSTDTQYF,-,-,TRBJ2-3,TRBV5-4
TGTGCCAGCAGTTTTTCGGGTCTGAACTACGAGCAGTACTTC,CASSFSGLNYEQYF,-,few,TRBJ2-7,TRBV27
TGTGCCAGCAGCCAAACTAGCGGGAGGGCCGCAGATACGCAGTATTTT,CASSQTSGRAADTQYF,TRBD2,-,TRBJ2-3,TRBV4-2
TGTGCCAGCAGTGAACCCGGGATCGGTGAGCAGTTCTTC,CASSEPGIGEQFF,-,-,TRBJ2-1,TRBV9
TGTGCCTGGAGTGTACGTGGGGGCACGCAGTATTTT,CAWSVRGGTQYF,-,-,TRBJ2-3,TRBV30